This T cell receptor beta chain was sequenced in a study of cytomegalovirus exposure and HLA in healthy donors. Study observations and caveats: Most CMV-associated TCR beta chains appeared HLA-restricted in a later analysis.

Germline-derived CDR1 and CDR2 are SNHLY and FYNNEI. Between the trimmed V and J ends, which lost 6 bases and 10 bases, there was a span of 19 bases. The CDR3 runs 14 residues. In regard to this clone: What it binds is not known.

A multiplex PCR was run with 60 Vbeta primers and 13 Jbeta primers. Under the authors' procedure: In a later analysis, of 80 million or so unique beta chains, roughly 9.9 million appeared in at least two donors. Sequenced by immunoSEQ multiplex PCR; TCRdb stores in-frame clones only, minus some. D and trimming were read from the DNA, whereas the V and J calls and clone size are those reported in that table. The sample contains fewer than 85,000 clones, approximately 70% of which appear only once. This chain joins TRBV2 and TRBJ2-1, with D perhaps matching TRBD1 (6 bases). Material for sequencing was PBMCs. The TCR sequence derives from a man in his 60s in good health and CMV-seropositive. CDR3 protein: CASSQVGAAREQFF. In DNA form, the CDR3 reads TGTGCCAGCAGCCAGGTGGGGGCTGCTAGGGAGCAGTTCTTC.